What follows are 24 T cell receptor beta chains derived from one specimen sequenced in a study of CD8 T cells in Susac syndrome. Reverse transcription of roughly 0.5 to 1 ug RNA was carried out with random hexamers. TCRdb re-called the immunoSEQ multiplex PCR reads through MiXCR, storing one row per CDR3 protein. The sample includes 200,000 to 250,000 distinct CDR3 sequences, 95% of them seen just once. Sequenced material: CD4+ T cells from PBMCs. Every receptor here comes from a human donor with multiple sclerosis.

A single count supports this clonotype. The chain joins TRBV18 to TRBJ1-3; unclear D gene. CDR1 and CDR2 (germline): KGHSH, LQKENI. This CDR3 has 14 amino acids. Deletions cut 4 bases from V and 0 bases from J, with 7 bases between. The CDR3 DNA follows: TGTGCCAGCTCACAAGGGAACTCTGGAAACACCATATATTTT. Protein sequence: CASSQGNSGNTIYF.

The chain is built from TRBV29-1 and TRBJ2-3; D perhaps matches TRBD2 (6 bases). Germline V lookup: CDR1 SQVTM, CDR2 ANQGSEA. This CDR3 region has 12 residues. The germline V and J ends were trimmed by 1 base and 4 bases, with 6 bases remaining between them. Written as DNA, the CDR3 is TGCAGCGTTGAAGGGGGGGCAGATACGCAGTATTTT. Amino acids: CSVEGGADTQYF.

The chain couples TRBV30 to TRBJ1-1; D is uncertain. From germline, CDR1 is GTSNPN and CDR2 SVGIG (reference sequence). The CDR3 runs 14 residues. The germline V and J ends were trimmed by 4 bases and 1 base, with 13 bases remaining between them. As DNA, the CDR3 is TGTGCCTGGACGCGTCCCGGGAAGAACACTGAAGCTTTCTTT. Residues: CAWTRPGKNTEAFF.

The chain has TRBV20-1 and TRBJ2-4; no firm D call. The CDR3 is 13 amino acids. CDR1 DFQATT and CDR2 SNEGSKA come from the germline V gene (reference sequence). With 6 bases removed from V and 3 bases from J, the gap between germline ends came to 12 bases. This chain's CDR3 is CSAASANKNIQYF. In DNA, the CDR3 is TGCAGTGCAGCAAGCGCGAACAAAAACATTCAGTACTTC.

This chain links TRBV29-1 with TRBJ1-2; 7 bases fit TRBD1. The germline gives CDR1 SQVTM, CDR2 ANQGSEA. Unmatched junction bases numbered 10, after V lost 5 bases and J lost 4 bases. The CDR3 has 14 residues. The CDR3 DNA reads TGCAGCGTTCAGGGGGGGAGGCTGTCCTATGGCTACACCTTC. As protein: CSVQGGRLSYGYTF.

The genes are TRBV5-1 and TRBJ2-2; no definite D call. CDR1 is SGHRS, CDR2 YFSETQ, per germline. The CDR3 consists of 13 residues. V dropped 0 bases and J dropped 3 bases, with 3 bases sitting between them. CDR3 coding DNA: TGCGCCAGCAGCTTGGAGGACACCGGGGAGCTGTTTTTT. Translated, it gives CASSLEDTGELFF.

The V gene is TRBV18, the J gene TRBJ2-5; possible D gene TRBD2, 6 bases. Trimming left V 3 bases short and J 2 bases short, with 16 bases between. Germline CDR1 KGHSH, CDR2 LQKENI. The CDR3 contains 16 residues. CDR3 amino acids: CASSPVAGTKQETQYF. CDR3 sequence (DNA): TGTGCCAGCTCACCCGTCGCGGGGACCAAACAAGAGACCCAGTACTTC. The complete variable domain, with remaining parts taken from reference TRBV18 and TRBJ2-5, reads NAGVMQNPRHLVRRRGQEARLRCSPMKGHSHVYWYRQLPEEGLKFMVYLQKENIIDESGMPKERFSAEFPKEGPSILRIQQVVRGDSAAYFCASSPVAGTKQETQYFGPGTRLLVL.

The V and J genes are TRBV28 and TRBJ2-4; 8 bases fit TRBD1. The V gene's germline CDR1 is MDHEN and CDR2 SYDVKM. This CDR3 spans 17 amino acids. Trimming removed 4 bases from V and 10 bases from J; junction bases left unmatched: 18. CDR3 sequence (DNA): TGTGCCAGCAGTTGGGAAGGACAGGGCACTTATCGGGGTATTCAGTACTTC. Amino acids: CASSWEGQGTYRGIQYF.

The rearrangement links TRBV9 to TRBJ2-5, with 9 bases matching TRBD2. V shed 3 bases, J shed 5 bases, and the junction held 11 bases outside the gene matches. The CDR3 is made up of 16 amino acids. CDR1 and CDR2 from the germline V gene are SGDLS and YYNGEE. The CDR3 coding sequence is TGTGCCAGCAGCGCCTTAGCGGGAGAGGTGGCGGAGACCCAGTACTTC. Protein: CASSALAGEVAETQYF. Full variable domain (remainder filled in from reference TRBV9 and TRBJ2-5): DSGVTQTPKHLITATGQRVTLRCSPRSGDLSVYWYQQSLDQGLQFLIQYYNGEERAKGNILERFSAQQFPDLHSELNLSSLELGDSALYFCASSALAGEVAETQYFGPGTRLLVL.

The V call is TRBV2, the J call TRBJ1-2; maybe TRBD1 (5 bases). The CDR3 length is 14 residues. Looked up from germline, CDR1 is SNHLY and CDR2 is FYNNEI. Trimming stripped 6 bases from V and 5 bases from J, with 16 bases between. CDR3 nucleotides: TGTGCCAGCAGACTAAATTCAGGGAAATATGGCTACACCTTC. Amino acids: CASRLNSGKYGYTF.

V gene TRBV5-1 combines with J gene TRBJ2-1; D is possibly TRBD2 (5 bases). CDR1 and CDR2 from the germline V gene are SGHRS and YFSETQ. Trimming shortened V by 0 bases and J by 9 bases, and 10 bases separated the two germline ends. The CDR3 has 13 amino acids. The CDR3 spells CASSLGLRAEQFF. The DNA for the CDR3 is TGCGCCAGCAGCTTGGGGTTGAGGGCTGAGCAGTTCTTC.

This clonotype showed up just once. CDR3 amino acids: CASSDQRTGELFF. CDR3 nucleotide sequence: TGTGCCAGCAGCGATCAACGCACCGGGGAGCTGTTTTTT. The chain recombines TRBV7-6 with TRBJ2-2; D ambiguous. The CDR3 loop spans 13 amino acids. The ends were cut back, 5 bases at V and 4 bases at J, with 8 bases in the middle. The germline gives CDR1 SGHVS, CDR2 FNYEAQ.

The chain couples TRBV15 to TRBJ2-3; 12 bases agree with TRBD1. V lost 2 bases and J lost 6; bases outside the gene matches: 12. Looked up from germline, CDR1 is LNHNV and CDR2 is YYDKDF (reference sequence). The CDR3 is 18 amino acids. The chain's CDR3 is CATSRSKYGTGGMDTQYF. The CDR3, as DNA: TGTGCCACCAGCAGATCAAAATACGGGACAGGGGGCATGGATACGCAGTATTTT.

This clonotype was detected only once. V and J are TRBV4-1 and TRBJ2-5; TRBD1 matches 9 bases. The CDR3 spans 17 residues. In germline, CDR1 is MGHRA, CDR2 YSYEKL. Losses at the gene ends were 3 bases for V and 1 base for J; bases not matched to a gene: 9. The CDR3 loop reads CASSQGQGSVRQETQYF. Written as DNA, the CDR3 is TGCGCCAGCAGCCAGGGACAGGGATCGGTGCGCCAAGAGACCCAGTACTTC.

V is TRBV3-1 and J is TRBJ1-2, with a tentative D call TRBD1 (6 bases). V was shortened by 3 bases and J by 5 bases, with 16 bases between the two germline ends. The CDR3 loop spans 15 amino acids. Germline assignment: CDR1 LGHDT and CDR2 YNNKEL (reference sequence). The CDR3 region is CASSQDPGQLYGYTF. The CDR3 region has the DNA TGTGCCAGCAGCCAGGATCCGGGACAACTATATGGCTACACCTTC.

The rearrangement uses TRBV5-6 and TRBJ1-6, with 9 bases that match TRBD1. The CDR3 consists of 16 residues. V shed 5 bases and J 10 bases; nucleotides not matched to a gene: 13. Germline V lookup: CDR1 SGHDT, CDR2 YYEEEE. CDR3 in DNA: TGTGCCAGCAGTCCGGACAGGGGTAGTATTGGCTCACCCCTCCACTTT. This encodes CASSPDRGSIGSPLHF.

The J gene is TRBJ2-3, the V gene TRBV7-3, with TRBD2 as a possible D gene (5 bases). The germline gives CDR1 SGHTA, CDR2 FQGTGA. The ends were cut back, 7 bases at V and 2 bases at J, with 10 bases in the middle. The CDR3 is 13 residues long. In nucleotides, the CDR3 is TGTGCCAGCAATCGGGGTTCCACAGATACGCAGTATTTT. It codes for CASNRGSTDTQYF.

This clonotype came up a few times. The rearrangement uses TRBV28 and TRBJ2-7; no clear D gene. The CDR3 consists of 11 residues. With 5 bases removed from V and 5 bases from J, the gap between germline ends came to 7 bases. CDR1 MDHEN and CDR2 SYDVKM come from the germline V gene. As DNA, the CDR3 is TGTGCCAGCAGTATCCTCAACGAGCAGTACTTC. Protein sequence: CASSILNEQYF.

V is TRBV12-3 or TRBV12-4 and J is TRBJ1-2, with 9 bases lining up with TRBD1. The CDR3 totals 16 residues. V lost 3 bases to trimming and J lost 4 bases; unmatched junction nucleotides: 9. CDR3 region: CASSLGTGFHSYGYTF. For the CDR3, the DNA is TGTGCCAGCAGTTTGGGGACAGGGTTTCATAGCTATGGCTACACCTTC.

The V and J genes are TRBV2 and TRBJ1-5; TRBD1 agrees at 7 bases. Germline V gene sequence: CDR1 SNHLY, CDR2 FYNNEI. The CDR3 covers 11 residues. CDR3 in amino acids: CAKTGTQPQHF. CDR3 nucleotides: TGTGCGAAGACAGGGACTCAGCCCCAGCATTTT.

The V and J genes are TRBV6-5 and TRBJ2-1, with D possibly TRBD2 on 6 matching bases. Germline lookup yields CDR1 MNHEY and CDR2 SVGAGI. The CDR3 totals 13 residues. V was shortened by 6 bases and J by 7 bases, with 13 bases between the two germline ends. The DNA for the CDR3 is TGTGCCAGCAGGAGACAAGGAGGGAATGAGCAGTTCTTC. Its translation: CASRRQGGNEQFF.

V and J are TRBV24-1 and TRBJ2-1, with 12 positions matching TRBD2. The CDR3 is 15 amino acids. V lost 5 bases and J lost 2; bases outside the gene matches: 0. Germline CDR1 and CDR2: KGHDR and SFDVKD. In DNA form, the CDR3 reads TGTGCCACCAGTGGGACTAGCGGGGCCTACAATGAGCAGTTCTTC. Translated: CATSGTSGAYNEQFF.

This chain uses TRBV3-1 with TRBJ1-2, with TRBD1 as a possible D gene (6 bases). CDR3 length: 15 amino acids. Trimming shortened V by 1 base and J by 3 bases, and 12 bases separated the two germline ends. Germline loops: CDR1 LGHDT, CDR2 YNNKEL (reference sequence). CDR3 region: CASSQGRGIDYGYTF. The CDR3 DNA reads TGTGCCAGCAGCCAAGGGAGGGGGATCGACTATGGCTACACCTTC.

This clonotype was seen a single time. This rearrangement joins TRBV14 to TRBJ2-1; TRBD1 matches at 7 bases. This CDR3 comprises 16 residues. V lost 4 bases, J lost 1 base, and 7 bases stayed unmatched. The germline V gene encodes CDR1 SGHDN and CDR2 FVKESK. The CDR3 spells CASSRPGTESYNEQFF. Here the CDR3 DNA reads TGTGCCAGCAGCCGTCCCGGGACAGAGTCCTACAATGAGCAGTTCTTC.